The next 30 T cell receptor beta chains were all read from a single sample in a study of T cell changes during pregnancy in multiple sclerosis. The data were produced by immunoSEQ multiplex PCR, yet TCRdb's version contains in-frame clones alone and is incomplete. The sample consists of approximately 80,000 clones, approximately 95% of them appearing once. The material sequenced was peripheral blood, taken in the second trimester of pregnancy. The receptors were sampled from a female donor in good health, enrolled as a control in a pregnancy study.

V usage is TRBV25-1 and J usage is TRBJ2-1; tentative D call: TRBD1 (6 bases). The germline gives CDR1 MGHDK, CDR2 SYGVNS. V lost 6 bases, J lost 4 bases, and 22 bases lay in between. CDR3 size: 17 residues. CDR3 in DNA: TGTGCCAGCAGCAAAGGTGTAGGCAGGGGAGCATACAATGAGCAGTTCTTC. This gives the protein CASSKGVGRGAYNEQFF.

The chain links TRBV5-4 to TRBJ2-1; 7 bases align to TRBD2. Trimming at V came to 6 bases and at J to 7 bases, leaving 13 bases not matched to a gene. The CDR3 length is 15 residues. Germline V CDR1 and CDR2: SGHNT, YYREEE (reference sequence). The CDR3 DNA reads TGTGCCAGCACCCCCCCGGCGGGAGCGCTAAATGAGCAGTTCTTC. It translates to CASTPPAGALNEQFF.

V is TRBV5-8 and J is TRBJ2-7, with 7 bases fitting TRBD1. The CDR3 loop spans 16 amino acids. Germline CDR1 and CDR2: SGHTS and YDEGEE. V was pared by 2 bases and J by 2 bases, with 10 bases of the junction left unmatched. The CDR3 nucleotides read TGTGCCAGCAGCTTCCCCGGACAGGATCCGCCCTACGAGCAGTACTTC. Protein: CASSFPGQDPPYEQYF.

V gene TRBV6-6 combines with J gene TRBJ2-2; D perhaps matches TRBD1 (5 bases). The CDR3 is 14 residues long. The V gene's germline CDR1 is MNHNY and CDR2 SVGAGI (reference sequence). V lost 6 bases, J lost 2 bases, and 10 bases lay in between. CDR3 amino acids: CASSQGLNTGELFF. The DNA for the CDR3 is TGTGCCAGCAGCCAGGGTCTTAACACCGGGGAGCTGTTTTTT.

The rearrangement uses TRBV7-2 and TRBJ2-1; perhaps TRBD1 as D (6 bases). The length of the CDR3 is 15 residues. The V end lost 1 base, the J end lost 3 bases, and 10 bases lay between the germline ends. The V gene's germline CDR1 is SGHTA and CDR2 FQGNSA. The CDR3 region is CASSLEQGSYNEQFF. Here the CDR3 DNA reads TGTGCCAGCAGCTTAGAGCAGGGGAGCTACAATGAGCAGTTCTTC.

This chain connects TRBV7-8 to TRBJ2-1; D possibly corresponds to TRBD1 (5 bases). Per the germline V gene, CDR1 is SGHVS and CDR2 is FQNEAQ. With 1 base removed from V and 5 bases from J, the gap between germline ends came to 12 bases. The CDR3 covers 15 residues. The CDR3 loop is CASSLDSDKDNEQFF. CDR3 in DNA: TGTGCCAGCAGCTTAGATTCGGACAAGGACAATGAGCAGTTCTTC.

V gene TRBV14 combines with J gene TRBJ2-3, with D maybe TRBD1 (7 bases). Deletions cut 4 bases from V and 6 bases from J, with 23 bases between. Looked up from germline, CDR1 is SGHDN and CDR2 is FVKESK. CDR3 size: 17 residues. As DNA, the CDR3 is TGTGCCAGCAGCCTTAGAAGACAGGGAGGTCTTCGGGATACGCAGTATTTT. Protein sequence: CASSLRRQGGLRDTQYF.

The chain joins TRBV27 to TRBJ1-1, with no clear D. From germline, CDR1 is MNHEY and CDR2 SMNVEV (reference sequence). This CDR3 is built from 15 residues. V gave up 3 bases and J gave up 2 bases, with 13 bases separating them. The CDR3 region has the DNA TGTGCCAGCAGTTTCACGGGGAGAGGAAACACTGAAGCTTTCTTT. Translated, it gives CASSFTGRGNTEAFF.

The chain has TRBV7-9 and TRBJ2-7, with D possibly matching TRBD2 (6 bases). Per the germline V gene, CDR1 is SEHNR and CDR2 is FQNEAQ (reference sequence). This CDR3 spans 16 amino acids. V lost 1 base and J 2 bases, leaving 15 bases between the germline ends. The CDR3 nucleotides read TGTGCCAGCAGCTTAGTTCGGCTAGCGAAAACCTACGAGCAGTACTTC. This sequence encodes CASSLVRLAKTYEQYF.

V usage is TRBV28 and J usage is TRBJ1-3; D gene ambiguous. The CDR3 runs 15 residues. Germline V CDR1 and CDR2: MDHEN, SYDVKM. With 7 bases removed from V and 2 bases from J, the gap between germline ends came to 15 bases. In DNA, the CDR3 is TGTGCCAGCACTAAACCCCCTCTGGCTGGAAACACCATATATTTT. As protein: CASTKPPLAGNTIYF. Based on the CDR3 plus reference TRBV28 and TRBJ1-3, the full variable domain is DVKVTQSSRYLVKRTGEKVFLECVQDMDHENMFWYRQDPGLGLRLIYFSYDVKMKEKGDIPEGYSVSREKKERFSLILESASTNQTSMYLCASTKPPLAGNTIYFGEGSWLTVV.

This chain joins TRBV7-2 and TRBJ1-3; 7 nucleotides match TRBD1. This CDR3 is 14 amino acids long. CDR1 is SGHTA and CDR2 is FQGNSA in the germline V gene. J gave up 4 bases and V 5 bases, and 5 bases lay outside the gene matches. In DNA form, the CDR3 reads TGTGCCAGCAGCGTTAGACAGGGAGGAAACACCATATATTTT. Translation: CASSVRQGGNTIYF.

The V call is TRBV27, the J call TRBJ1-5, with 8 nucleotides matching TRBD1. V was clipped by 6 bases and J by 6 bases; unmatched bases: 7. The length of the CDR3 is 14 residues. CDR1 is MNHEY, CDR2 SMNVEV, per germline (reference sequence). This CDR3 reads CASSPTGGSQPQHF. CDR3 coding DNA: TGTGCCAGCAGCCCTACAGGGGGATCTCAGCCCCAGCATTTT.

The J gene is TRBJ1-3, the V gene TRBV29-1; TRBD1 aligns across 7 bases. The germline V gene encodes CDR1 SQVTM and CDR2 ANQGSEA. This CDR3 contains 14 residues. V lost 6 bases, J lost 1 base, and 6 bases stayed unmatched. CDR3 sequence reads: CSVRTGLSGNTIYF. The CDR3 region has the DNA TGCAGCGTCCGGACAGGCTTGTCTGGAAACACCATATATTTT.

The J gene is TRBJ1-4, the V gene TRBV4-2, with a weak D call TRBD1 (5 bases). Germline CDR1 is LGHNA and CDR2 is YNFKEQ. The CDR3 has 14 amino acids. Deletions cut 0 bases from V and 6 bases from J, with 8 bases between. The CDR3 sequence is CASSQDQTDEKLFF. Written as DNA, the CDR3 is TGTGCCAGCAGCCAAGATCAGACAGATGAAAAACTGTTTTTT.

V gene TRBV5-1 combines with J gene TRBJ1-1; a possible D gene is TRBD1 (5 bases). The CDR3 runs 14 residues. The germline V gene has CDR1 SGHRS and CDR2 YFSETQ. With 2 bases removed from V and 1 base from J, the gap between germline ends came to 9 bases. The CDR3 spells CASSLGGENTEAFF. Written as DNA, the CDR3 is TGCGCCAGCAGCTTAGGAGGGGAGAACACTGAAGCTTTCTTT.

The V call is TRBV28, the J call TRBJ1-2; weak D call: TRBD1 (5 bases). Trimming removed 3 bases at V and 4 bases at J, with 15 bases between. The CDR3 spans 15 residues. Looked up from germline, CDR1 is MDHEN and CDR2 is SYDVKM. The CDR3 spells CASSLAGQKLYGYTF. In DNA form, the CDR3 reads TGTGCCAGCAGTTTGGCGGGGCAGAAACTCTATGGCTACACCTTC.

The rearrangement joins TRBV28 to TRBJ1-4, with 11 bases fitting TRBD1. Germline V lookup: CDR1 MDHEN, CDR2 SYDVKM. V was clipped by 7 bases and J by 3 bases; unmatched bases: 10. The CDR3 is made up of 17 amino acids. The chain's CDR3 is CASTAPGQGGPNEKLFF. Here the CDR3 DNA reads TGTGCCAGCACCGCACCGGGACAGGGGGGTCCTAATGAAAAACTGTTTTTT.

The chain employs TRBV5-1 and TRBJ1-3; weak D call: TRBD1 (5 bases). CDR3 length: 16 residues. Per the germline V gene, CDR1 is SGHRS and CDR2 is YFSETQ. V was clipped by 0 bases and J by 3 bases, with 13 bases between them. CDR3 sequence (DNA): TGCGCCAGCAGCTTGGTCGGCCAGGGCAGTGGAAACACCATATATTTT. Translating it yields CASSLVGQGSGNTIYF.

This clone was detected once. The chain joins TRBV27 to TRBJ2-7; D call uncertain. The CDR3 contains 11 residues. The germline V and J ends were trimmed by 6 bases and 4 bases, with 7 bases remaining between them. Germline assignment: CDR1 MNHEY and CDR2 SMNVEV (reference sequence). The CDR3 is CASSMTYEQYF. The DNA for the CDR3 is TGTGCCAGCAGCATGACTTACGAGCAGTACTTC.

The chain couples TRBV4-1 to TRBJ1-2; D possibly corresponds to TRBD1 (5 bases). The CDR3 length is 15 residues. CDR1 MGHRA and CDR2 YSYEKL come from the germline V gene. V was clipped by 0 bases and J by 4 bases, with 12 bases between them. Here the CDR3 DNA reads TGCGCCAGCAGCCAAGAGGGCAGGGTCGGCTATGGCTACACCTTC. Translation: CASSQEGRVGYGYTF.

This clone was seen once. The CDR3 loop is CASSPGLEPNEQFF. As DNA, the CDR3 is TGTGCCAGTAGTCCCGGACTAGAGCCCAATGAGCAGTTCTTC. The chain couples TRBV19 to TRBJ2-1; 7 nucleotides align to TRBD2. This CDR3 has 14 residues. The trim removed 5 bases at V and 6 bases at J, leaving 7 bases unmatched. Germline CDR1 is LNHDA and CDR2 is SQIVND (reference sequence).

This clone was picked up one time. This chain links TRBV5-5 with TRBJ1-4, with D uncertain. V was trimmed by 7 bases and J by 0 bases, leaving 10 bases between them. This CDR3 comprises 14 residues. Germline V gene lookup returns CDR1 SGHKS and CDR2 YYEKEE (reference sequence). CDR3: CASCLQTTNEKLFF. Here the CDR3 DNA reads TGTGCCAGCTGCCTCCAGACAACTAATGAAAAACTGTTTTTT. Full variable domain (remainder filled in from reference TRBV5-5 and TRBJ1-4): DAGVTQSPTHLIKTRGQQVTLRCSPISGHKSVSWYQQVLGQGPQFIFQYYEKEERGRGNFPDRFSARQFPNYSSELNVNALLLGDSALYLCASCLQTTNEKLFFGSGTQLSVL.

The chain couples TRBV7-9 to TRBJ2-1; D ambiguous. The CDR3 has 14 amino acids. CDR1 and CDR2 from the germline V gene are SEHNR and FQNEAQ (reference sequence). Trimming removed 3 bases from V and 6 bases from J, with 12 bases in between. CDR3 DNA: TGTGCCAGCAGCTTGCCTCTATCGGGCAATGAGCAGTTCTTC. Its protein is CASSLPLSGNEQFF.

The chain couples TRBV4-2 to TRBJ2-1; D remains unclear. V dropped 3 bases and J dropped 9 bases, with 15 bases sitting between them. The CDR3 runs to 14 residues. CDR1 LGHNA and CDR2 YNFKEQ come from the germline V gene. DNA of the CDR3: TGTGCCAGCAGCCAGACACCCCGGTTGGGTGAGCAGTTCTTC. Protein product: CASSQTPRLGEQFF.

The V and J genes are TRBV2 and TRBJ2-5; TRBD1 aligns across 8 bases. In germline, CDR1 is SNHLY, CDR2 FYNNEI. V shed 8 bases and J 5 bases; nucleotides not matched to a gene: 10. This CDR3 comprises 14 residues. Here the CDR3 reads CASSGQGIMETQYF. CDR3 DNA sequence: TGTGCCAGCTCTGGACAGGGTATTATGGAGACCCAGTACTTC. The full variable domain, with the rest looked up from reference TRBV2 and TRBJ2-5, is EPEVTQTPSHQVTQMGQEVILRCVPISNHLYFYWYRQILGQKVEFLVSFYNNEISEKSEIFDDQFSVERPDGSNFTLKIRSTKLEDSAMYFCASSGQGIMETQYFGPGTRLLVL.

The genes are TRBV5-8 and TRBJ2-5, with unresolved D. This CDR3 region has 14 residues. Trimming shortened V by 4 bases and J by 0 bases, and 10 bases separated the two germline ends. Germline loops: CDR1 SGHTS, CDR2 YDEGEE. CDR3 nucleotides: TGTGCCAGCAGCCCGACGGAGTACCAAGAGACCCAGTACTTC. Translation gives CASSPTEYQETQYF.

The chain links TRBV7-9 to TRBJ2-5; 12 bases match TRBD2. Per germline, CDR1 SEHNR and CDR2 FQNEAQ (reference sequence). This CDR3 comprises 16 residues. The ends lost 5 bases at V and 1 base at J; junction bases unmatched: 5. CDR3 in amino acids: CASSAPGLAGQETQYF. The CDR3 nucleotides read TGTGCCAGCAGCGCCCCGGGACTAGCGGGCCAAGAGACCCAGTACTTC.

The count of this clone is one. This chain connects TRBV2 to TRBJ1-1; a weak D match, TRBD1 (6 bases). This CDR3 spans 15 amino acids. Germline lookup yields CDR1 SNHLY and CDR2 FYNNEI. Between the trimmed V and J ends, which lost 7 bases and 0 bases, there was a span of 15 bases. This chain's CDR3 is CASILDRSMNTEAFF. Written as DNA, the CDR3 is TGTGCCAGCATCCTAGACAGGTCTATGAACACTGAAGCTTTCTTT. The whole variable domain, filled in from reference TRBV2 and TRBJ1-1, reads EPEVTQTPSHQVTQMGQEVILRCVPISNHLYFYWYRQILGQKVEFLVSFYNNEISEKSEIFDDQFSVERPDGSNFTLKIRSTKLEDSAMYFCASILDRSMNTEAFFGQGTRLTVV.

V usage is TRBV20-1 and J usage is TRBJ2-5; D is uncertain. V was clipped by 0 bases and J by 10 bases, with 9 bases between them. The CDR3 sequence is 11 residues long. The germline V gene has CDR1 DFQATT and CDR2 SNEGSKA (reference sequence). In DNA form, the CDR3 reads TGCAGTGCTAGAGATTGGCGGATCCAGTACTTC. This codes for CSARDWRIQYF.

The chain links TRBV9 to TRBJ2-1, with 11 bases that match TRBD2. This CDR3 contains 15 residues. Losses at the gene ends were 4 bases for V and 4 bases for J; bases not matched to a gene: 4. Germline lookup yields CDR1 SGDLS and CDR2 YYNGEE. The CDR3 DNA sequence: TGTGCCAGCAGCTTCGGGACTAGCGGATACAATGAGCAGTTCTTC. Protein: CASSFGTSGYNEQFF.